Described below is a single T cell receptor beta chain sequence and its context. This sample stems from a study of blood T cell repertoires in COVID-19. TCRdb keeps only in-frame clones here, not all; method: immunoSEQ multiplex PCR. The sample includes more than 350,000 clones, approximately 90% of them seen just once. This CDR3 spans 13 amino acids. V lost 4 bases, J lost 4 bases, and 2 bases stayed unmatched. The V gene's germline CDR1 is MNHEY and CDR2 SVGAGI. Sequenced: PBMCs or T cells enriched from blood (not recorded which). The rearrangement joins TRBV6-5 to TRBJ1-1, with 8 nucleotides matching TRBD1. The TCR originated in a man aged 18-30 years who had recovered from COVID-19. The CDR3 protein is CASSWTGSTEAFF. The CDR3 DNA is TGTGCCAGCAGTTGGACAGGGAGCACTGAAGCTTTCTTT.